What follows are 23 T cell receptor beta chains derived from one specimen sequenced in a study of post-analysis software for immune sequencing data. Study-level findings and limits: TRBV5-6, TRBV5-1 and TRBV20-1 were among several TRBV segments more frequent in patients than controls.

Prepared TCR beta cDNA libraries contained unique molecular identifiers. Each CDR3 protein gets one entry after TCRdb re-called the PCR reads with MiXCR. The sample records about 500,000 distinct CDR3 sequences, roughly 45% being singletons. Antigens for these TCRs are unknown. The material sequenced was blood. Receptor source: a girl aged 5-17 years with multiple sclerosis.

This clonotype was seen only a few times. The chain employs TRBV2 and TRBJ2-7; 10 nucleotides agree with TRBD1. After removal of 5 bases from V and 2 bases from J, the junction contained 3 bases not matched to a gene. This CDR3 contains 14 residues. Germline CDR1 SNHLY, CDR2 FYNNEI. The CDR3 region is CASSRDRGAYEQYF. CDR3 coding DNA: TGTGCCAGCAGTAGGGACAGGGGAGCCTACGAGCAGTACTTC.

The table lists this clonotype with a few counts. V gene TRBV12-3 or TRBV12-4 combines with J gene TRBJ2-5; possibly TRBD1 for D (5 bases). V was clipped by 3 bases and J by 5 bases, with 13 bases between them. The CDR3 spans 14 residues. CDR3 region: CASSLGRVTETQYF. The CDR3, as DNA: TGTGCCAGCAGTTTGGGCAGGGTCACGGAGACCCAGTACTTC.

The V and J genes are TRBV12-3 or TRBV12-4 and TRBJ2-7, with 8 bases fitting TRBD2. The CDR3 is made up of 15 amino acids. The trim removed 6 bases at V and 4 bases at J, leaving 11 bases unmatched. CDR3 bases: TGTGCCAGCAGCCTTACCAGACTAGCGAAGTACGAGCAGTACTTC. This translates into CASSLTRLAKYEQYF.

The chain is built from TRBV28 and TRBJ2-1; D may be TRBD1 (7 bases). Between the trimmed V and J ends, which lost 7 bases and 6 bases, there was a span of 16 bases. The CDR3 is 14 amino acids. Germline-derived CDR1 and CDR2 are MDHEN and SYDVKM. As DNA, the CDR3 is TGTGCCAGCAAGTTGGCAGGGGGGAGCAATGAGCAGTTCTTC. This gives the protein CASKLAGGSNEQFF.

V is TRBV19 and J is TRBJ1-5; 7 nucleotides match TRBD1. V shed 5 bases and J 0 bases; nucleotides not matched to a gene: 7. CDR3 length equals 16 residues. Per germline, CDR1 LNHDA and CDR2 SQIVND (reference sequence). CDR3: CASSHRDSHSNQPQHF. CDR3 nucleotides: TGTGCCAGTAGTCACCGGGACAGTCATAGCAATCAGCCCCAGCATTTT.

This clonotype was counted a few times. The J gene is TRBJ2-4, the V gene TRBV28, with 7 positions matching TRBD1. J gave up 13 bases and V 6 bases, and 15 bases lay outside the gene matches. The CDR3 length is 14 residues. Germline V gene data show CDR1 as MDHEN and CDR2 as SYDVKM. The CDR3 DNA sequence: TGTGCCAGCAGCCCAACGGACAGGATCCCAGGGCAGTACTTC. Its protein product is CASSPTDRIPGQYF.

Points on this clonotype: One end of the junction varies from germline; a read error may be responsible. The chain uses TRBV12-3 or TRBV12-4 and TRBJ2-7; D is uncertain. This CDR3 is 11 amino acids long. The CDR3 sequence: CACSTAYEQYF. The CDR3 DNA sequence: TGTGCCTGCAGCACCGCCTACGAGCAGTACTTC.

The chain uses TRBV6-5 and TRBJ1-2; D might be TRBD1 (6 bases). The length of the CDR3 is 15 residues. V was shortened by 0 bases and J by 7 bases, with 15 bases between the two germline ends. Germline lookup yields CDR1 MNHEY and CDR2 SVGAGI. The CDR3 DNA follows: TGTGCCAGCAGTTACTCGATGCGGCAGGGGTTTGGCTACACCTTC. It yields the protein CASSYSMRQGFGYTF.

The chain combines TRBV29-1 with TRBJ2-7; TRBD2 matches 11 bases. J gave up 5 bases and V 4 bases, and 7 bases lay outside the gene matches. The CDR3 extends over 14 amino acids. The germline CDR1 and CDR2 sequences are SQVTM and ANQGSEA. For the CDR3, the DNA is TGCAGCGTTGTAGGGACTAGCGGTAATGACGAGCAGTACTTC. Amino acid sequence: CSVVGTSGNDEQYF.

This clonotype was counted ten times or more. V gene TRBV9 combines with J gene TRBJ2-1; 14 bases are shared with TRBD2. Looked up from germline, CDR1 is SGDLS and CDR2 is YYNGEE. This CDR3 spans 18 amino acids. Trimming at V came to 3 bases and at J to 0 bases, leaving 5 bases not matched to a gene. The CDR3 coding sequence is TGTGCCAGCAGCGCCAGACTAGCGGGAGGGGGCTCCTACAATGAGCAGTTCTTC. It specifies CASSARLAGGGSYNEQFF. The full variable domain, rest sourced from reference TRBV9 and TRBJ2-1, is DSGVTQTPKHLITATGQRVTLRCSPRSGDLSVYWYQQSLDQGLQFLIQYYNGEERAKGNILERFSAQQFPDLHSELNLSSLELGDSALYFCASSARLAGGGSYNEQFFGPGTRLTVL.

The V and J genes are TRBV10-3 and TRBJ2-2, with a tentative D call TRBD1 (5 bases). This CDR3 comprises 13 residues. Germline lookup yields CDR1 ENHRY and CDR2 SYGVKD. The V and J ends lost 6 bases and 3 bases respectively, with 8 bases between them. CDR3 in amino acids: CAIRQGDTGELFF. In DNA, the CDR3 is TGTGCCATCAGGCAGGGTGACACCGGGGAGCTGTTTTTT.

This clonotype was observed a few times. The rearrangement links TRBV2 to TRBJ2-4; possible D gene TRBD1, 7 bases. Germline CDR1 and CDR2: SNHLY and FYNNEI. The germline V and J ends were trimmed by 4 bases and 0 bases, with 16 bases remaining between them. The CDR3 is 17 residues long. CDR3 DNA sequence: TGTGCCAGCAGTGTAGGGCGGGACAGTCTAGCCAAAAACATTCAGTACTTC. Translation gives CASSVGRDSLAKNIQYF.

V gene TRBV9 combines with J gene TRBJ2-7; perhaps TRBD2 as D (6 bases). The CDR3 is 14 amino acids. With 0 bases removed from V and 0 bases from J, the gap between germline ends came to 7 bases. Germline V gene data show CDR1 as SGDLS and CDR2 as YYNGEE. CDR3 bases: TGTGCCAGCAGCGTAGGGGGACTCTCCTACGAGCAGTACTTC. Residues: CASSVGGLSYEQYF. The variable domain in full, completed from reference TRBV9 and TRBJ2-7, reads DSGVTQTPKHLITATGQRVTLRCSPRSGDLSVYWYQQSLDQGLQFLIQYYNGEERAKGNILERFSAQQFPDLHSELNLSSLELGDSALYFCASSVGGLSYEQYFGPGTRLTVT.

This clonotype was counted only a few times. The chain is built from TRBV24-1 and TRBJ2-5; 8 bases are shared with TRBD1. The J call may be mistaken, given a closer DNA end match to TRBJ2-7. The length of the CDR3 is 13 residues. Germline V gene lookup returns CDR1 KGHDR and CDR2 SFDVKD. CDR3 amino acids: CATSDSGGGEQYF. The CDR3 nucleotides are TGTGCCACCAGTGATTCAGGGGGCGGCGAGCAGTACTTC.

This clonotype was picked up many times. The chain links TRBV12-3 or TRBV12-4 to TRBJ2-1, with a tentative D call TRBD2 (5 bases). The ends were cut back, 3 bases at V and 7 bases at J, with 7 bases in the middle. The CDR3 is made up of 12 amino acids. The CDR3 bases are TGTGCCAGCAGTTTTTCGGGGAATGAGCAGTTCTTC. This codes for CASSFSGNEQFF.

The chain uses TRBV4-1 and TRBJ2-7; TRBD1 agrees at 8 bases. After removal of 1 base from V and 7 bases from J, the junction contained 3 bases not matched to a gene. This CDR3 contains 13 residues. Germline loops: CDR1 MGHRA, CDR2 YSYEKL. CDR3: CASSQAGGREQYF. CDR3 DNA sequence: TGCGCCAGCAGCCAAGCAGGGGGCCGGGAGCAGTACTTC.

The chain employs TRBV6-6 and TRBJ1-2; D is unclear. CDR1 is MNHNY and CDR2 is SVGAGI in the germline V gene (reference sequence). V was shortened by 5 bases and J by 4 bases, with 11 bases between the two germline ends. This CDR3 has 13 amino acids. This CDR3 is CASSQSSGYGYTF. The DNA of the CDR3 is TGTGCCAGCAGTCAATCTTCTGGCTATGGCTACACCTTC.

The rearrangement uses TRBV3-1 and TRBJ2-3; 9 nucleotides align to TRBD2. The V gene's germline CDR1 is LGHDT and CDR2 YNNKEL (reference sequence). The CDR3 loop spans 19 amino acids. Trimming cost V 0 bases and J 2 bases; bases outside gene matches: 12. The CDR3 DNA reads as TGTGCCAGCAGCCAAGATCAGTGGCTAGCGGGGACTCTCACAGATACGCAGTATTTT. It is translated as CASSQDQWLAGTLTDTQYF.

In its sample, this clonotype was seen a few times. The chain employs TRBV7-2 and TRBJ2-7; unclear D gene. The CDR3 consists of 15 residues. The germline gives CDR1 SGHTA, CDR2 FQGNSA. Trimming took off 1 base at V and 2 bases at J, with 12 bases between the two ends. CDR3 bases: TGTGCCAGCAGCTTAGTATCACAGTTAACCTACGAGCAGTACTTC. It translates to CASSLVSQLTYEQYF.

The rearrangement joins TRBV28 to TRBJ2-5; D is unresolved. From germline, CDR1 is MDHEN and CDR2 SYDVKM. V lost 10 bases, J lost 1 base, and 13 bases lay in between. CDR3 length equals 13 residues. The CDR3 DNA reads as TGTGCCACCCTAAATACAAGCCAAGAGACCCAGTACTTC. It codes for CATLNTSQETQYF. Combining the CDR3 with reference TRBV28 and TRBJ2-5 gives the whole variable domain DVKVTQSSRYLVKRTGEKVFLECVQDMDHENMFWYRQDPGLGLRLIYFSYDVKMKEKGDIPEGYSVSREKKERFSLILESASTNQTSMYLCATLNTSQETQYFGPGTRLLVL.

V gene TRBV9 combines with J gene TRBJ1-1; 10 bases match TRBD1. The V gene end was trimmed by 3 bases and the J gene end by 3 bases; junction bases not matched to a gene: 5. CDR3 length: 15 residues. The germline gives CDR1 SGDLS, CDR2 YYNGEE. The CDR3 DNA sequence: TGTGCCAGCAGCGGACAGGGGGCGACCGACACTGAAGCTTTCTTT. Amino acid sequence: CASSGQGATDTEAFF.

This chain connects TRBV6-6 to TRBJ2-1; 7 nucleotides line up with TRBD1. The length of the CDR3 is 15 residues. V lost 0 bases to trimming and J lost 6 bases; unmatched junction nucleotides: 5. Germline CDR1 MNHNY, CDR2 SVGAGI (reference sequence). In nucleotides, the CDR3 is TGTGCCAGCAGTTACTCCCTGACAGGGCCCAATGAGCAGTTCTTC. Protein product: CASSYSLTGPNEQFF.

This chain uses TRBV20-1 with TRBJ2-4, with TRBD2 matching over 7 bases. The J call may be incorrect, as the DNA end agrees better with TRBJ2-7. The CDR3 is 18 residues long. Germline CDR1 reads DFQATT; CDR2 reads SNEGSKA (reference sequence). The DNA for the CDR3 is TGCAGTGCTAGAGATATCTCCGAGTTCCAGCGGGATTCGTACGAGCAGTACTTC. It yields the protein CSARDISEFQRDSYEQYF.